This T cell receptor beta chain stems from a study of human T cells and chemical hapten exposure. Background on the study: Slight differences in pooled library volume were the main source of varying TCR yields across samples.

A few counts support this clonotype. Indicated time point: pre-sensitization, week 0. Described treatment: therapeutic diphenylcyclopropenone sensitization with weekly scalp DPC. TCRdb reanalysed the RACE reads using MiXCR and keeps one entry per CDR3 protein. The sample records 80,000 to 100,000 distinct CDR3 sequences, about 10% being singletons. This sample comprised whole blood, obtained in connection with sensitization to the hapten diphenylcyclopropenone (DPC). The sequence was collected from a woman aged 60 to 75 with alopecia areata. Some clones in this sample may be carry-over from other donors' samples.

CDR3 loop: CASSEYSSEETQYF. The CDR3 DNA sequence: TGCGCCAGCAGTGAGTACAGCTCCGAAGAGACCCAGTACTTC. This chain links TRBV10-2 with TRBJ2-5; D is ambiguous. Germline V gives CDR1 WSHSY, CDR2 SAAADI. CDR3 length: 14 residues. V shed 1 base and J shed 3 bases, with 9 bases lying between them.